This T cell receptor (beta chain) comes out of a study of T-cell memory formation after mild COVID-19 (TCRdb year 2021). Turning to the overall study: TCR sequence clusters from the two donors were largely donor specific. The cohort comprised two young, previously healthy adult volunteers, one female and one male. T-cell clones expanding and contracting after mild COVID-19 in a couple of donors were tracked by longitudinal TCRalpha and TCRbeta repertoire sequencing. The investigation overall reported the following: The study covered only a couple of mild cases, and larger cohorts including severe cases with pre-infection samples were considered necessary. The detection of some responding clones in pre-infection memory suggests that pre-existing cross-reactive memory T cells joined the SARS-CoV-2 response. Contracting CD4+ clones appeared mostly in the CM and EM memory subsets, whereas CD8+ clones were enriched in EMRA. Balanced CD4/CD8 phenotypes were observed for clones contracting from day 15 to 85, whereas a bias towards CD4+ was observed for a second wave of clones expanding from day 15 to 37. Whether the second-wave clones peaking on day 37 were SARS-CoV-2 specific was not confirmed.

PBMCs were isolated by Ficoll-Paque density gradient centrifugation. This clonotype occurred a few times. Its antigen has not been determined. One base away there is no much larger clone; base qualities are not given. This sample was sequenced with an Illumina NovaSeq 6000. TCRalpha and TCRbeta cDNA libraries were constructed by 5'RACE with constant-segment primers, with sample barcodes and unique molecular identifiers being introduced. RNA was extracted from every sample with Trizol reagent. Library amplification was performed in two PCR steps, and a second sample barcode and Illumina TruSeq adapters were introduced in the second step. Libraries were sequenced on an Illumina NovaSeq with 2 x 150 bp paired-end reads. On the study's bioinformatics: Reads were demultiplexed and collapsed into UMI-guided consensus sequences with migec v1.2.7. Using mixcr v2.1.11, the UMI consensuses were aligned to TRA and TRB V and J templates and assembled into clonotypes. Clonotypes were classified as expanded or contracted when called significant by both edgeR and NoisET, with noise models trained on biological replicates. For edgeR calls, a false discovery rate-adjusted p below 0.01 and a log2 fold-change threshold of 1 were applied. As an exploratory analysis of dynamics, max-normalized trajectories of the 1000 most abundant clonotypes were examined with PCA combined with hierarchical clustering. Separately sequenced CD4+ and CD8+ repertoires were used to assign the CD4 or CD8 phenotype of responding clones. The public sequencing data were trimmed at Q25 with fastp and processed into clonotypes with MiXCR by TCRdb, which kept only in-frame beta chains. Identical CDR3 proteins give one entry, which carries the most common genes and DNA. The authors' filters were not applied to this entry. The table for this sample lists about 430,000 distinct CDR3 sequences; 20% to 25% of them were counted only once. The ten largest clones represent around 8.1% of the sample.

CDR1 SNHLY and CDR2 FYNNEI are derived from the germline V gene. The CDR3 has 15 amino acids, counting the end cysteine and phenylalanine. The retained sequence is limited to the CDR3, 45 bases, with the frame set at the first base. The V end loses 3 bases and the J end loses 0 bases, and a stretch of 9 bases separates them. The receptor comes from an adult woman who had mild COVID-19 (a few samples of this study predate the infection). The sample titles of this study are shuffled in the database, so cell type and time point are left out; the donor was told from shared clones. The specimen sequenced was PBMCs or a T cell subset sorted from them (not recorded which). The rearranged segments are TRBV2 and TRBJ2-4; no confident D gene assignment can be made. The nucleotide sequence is TGTGCCAGCAGTGACAGTGGTTTAGCCAAAAACATTCAGTACTTC. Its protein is CASSDSGLAKNIQYF. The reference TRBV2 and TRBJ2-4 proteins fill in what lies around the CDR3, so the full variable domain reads EPEVTQTPSHQVTQMGQEVILRCVPISNHLYFYWYRQILGQKVEFLVSFYNNEISEKSEIFDDQFSVERPDGSNFTLKIRSTKLEDSAMYFCASSDSGLAKNIQYFGAGTRLSVL.